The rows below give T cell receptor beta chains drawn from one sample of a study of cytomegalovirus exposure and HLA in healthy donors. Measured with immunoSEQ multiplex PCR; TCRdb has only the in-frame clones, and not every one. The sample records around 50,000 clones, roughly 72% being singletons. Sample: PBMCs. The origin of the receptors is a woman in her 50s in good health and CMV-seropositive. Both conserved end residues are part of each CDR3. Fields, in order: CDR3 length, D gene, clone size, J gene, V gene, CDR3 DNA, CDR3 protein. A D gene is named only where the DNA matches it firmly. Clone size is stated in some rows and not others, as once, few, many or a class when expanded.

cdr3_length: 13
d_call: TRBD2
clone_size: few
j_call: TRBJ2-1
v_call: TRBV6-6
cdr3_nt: TGTGCCAGCAGCCCCTGGCGGGAGAATGAGCAGTTCTTC
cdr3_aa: CASSPWRENEQFF

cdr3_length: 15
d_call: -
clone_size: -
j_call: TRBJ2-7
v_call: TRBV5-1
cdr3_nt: TGCGCCAGCAGCTTACAAAGCGGGACATTTAACGAGCAGTACTTC
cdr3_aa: CASSLQSGTFNEQYF

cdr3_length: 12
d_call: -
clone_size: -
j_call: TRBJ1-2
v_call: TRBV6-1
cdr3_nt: TGTGCCAGCAGTGCGTCAGTTTACGGCTACACCTTC
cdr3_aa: CASSASVYGYTF

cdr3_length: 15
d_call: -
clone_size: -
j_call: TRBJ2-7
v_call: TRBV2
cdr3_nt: TGTGCCAGCAGGCTCCAGGGTGGTGGGTTCTACGAGCAGTACTTC
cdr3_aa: CASRLQGGGFYEQYF

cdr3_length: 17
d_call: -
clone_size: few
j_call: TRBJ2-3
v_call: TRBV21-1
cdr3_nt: TGTGCCAGCAGCAACGGCCCACAGCGGGGGGGGACAGATACGCAGTATTTT
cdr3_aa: CASSNGPQRGGTDTQYF

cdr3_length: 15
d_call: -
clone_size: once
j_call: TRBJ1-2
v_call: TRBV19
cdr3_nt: TGTGCCAGTAGAGACACCCCAGGGGACGCCTATGGCTACACCTTC
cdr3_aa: CASRDTPGDAYGYTF

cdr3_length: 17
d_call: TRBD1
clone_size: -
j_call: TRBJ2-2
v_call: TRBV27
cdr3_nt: TGTGCCAGCAGTTTAGAGGGGGCAGCGCCGAACACCGGGGAGCTGTTTTTT
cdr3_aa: CASSLEGAAPNTGELFF

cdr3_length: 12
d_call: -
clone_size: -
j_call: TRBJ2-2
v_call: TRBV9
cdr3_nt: TGTGCCAGCGCAGTACAGGGTGGGGAGCTGTTTTTT
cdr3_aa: CASAVQGGELFF

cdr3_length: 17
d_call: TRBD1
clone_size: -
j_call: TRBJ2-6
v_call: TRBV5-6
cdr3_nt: TGTGCCAGCAGCTGGGGGACAGGGGCGACTGGGGCCAACGTCCTGACTTTC
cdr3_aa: CASSWGTGATGANVLTF

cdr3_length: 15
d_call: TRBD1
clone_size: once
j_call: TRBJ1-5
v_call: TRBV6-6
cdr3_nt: TGTGCCAGCAACATTGGACAGGGTAGCAATCAGCCCCAGCATTTT
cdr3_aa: CASNIGQGSNQPQHF

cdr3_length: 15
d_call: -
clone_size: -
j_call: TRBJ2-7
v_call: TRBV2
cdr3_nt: TGTGCCAGCAGTGATCCGGGGGGCCCTACCTACGAGCAGTACTTC
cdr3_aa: CASSDPGGPTYEQYF

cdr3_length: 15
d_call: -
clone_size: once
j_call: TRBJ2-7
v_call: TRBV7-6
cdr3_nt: TGTGCCAGCAGCTTAGCGCCAGGGATAACCTACGAGCAGTACTTC
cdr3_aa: CASSLAPGITYEQYF

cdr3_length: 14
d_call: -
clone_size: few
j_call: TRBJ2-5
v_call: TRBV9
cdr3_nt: TGTGCCAGCAGCCCCGGTCTCCAGCGGGAGACCCAGTACTTC
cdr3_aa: CASSPGLQRETQYF

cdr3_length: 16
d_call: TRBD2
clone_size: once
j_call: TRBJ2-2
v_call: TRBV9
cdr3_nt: TGTGCCAGCAGCAGACTAGCGGGGGAACGGGCCGGGGAGCTGTTTTTT
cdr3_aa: CASSRLAGERAGELFF

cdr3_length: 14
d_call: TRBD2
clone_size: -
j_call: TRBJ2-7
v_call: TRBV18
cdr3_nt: TGTGCCAGCTCCTCTAATGGGGGAGGGGCTTTGCAGTACTTC
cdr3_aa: CASSSNGGGALQYF

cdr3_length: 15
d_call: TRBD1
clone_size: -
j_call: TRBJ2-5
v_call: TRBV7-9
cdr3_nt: TGTGCCAGCACAATAGGGACAGGCCGGCGTGAGGAGCAGTACTTC
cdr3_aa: CASTIGTGRREEQYF

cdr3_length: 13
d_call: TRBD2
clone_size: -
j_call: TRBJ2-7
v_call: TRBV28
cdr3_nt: TGTGCCAGCAGCCTCCTGCCCGGGACTAGCGGATACTTC
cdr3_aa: CASSLLPGTSGYF

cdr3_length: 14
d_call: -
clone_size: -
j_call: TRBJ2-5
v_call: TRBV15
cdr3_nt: TGTGCCACCAGCAGAGATGTGGTGCGGGAGACCCAGTACTTC
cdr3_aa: CATSRDVVRETQYF

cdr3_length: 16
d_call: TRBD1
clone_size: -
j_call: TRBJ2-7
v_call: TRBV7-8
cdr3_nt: TGTGCCAGCAGCCCGGGACAGGGGGATTTGCCATACGAGCAGTACTTC
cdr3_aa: CASSPGQGDLPYEQYF

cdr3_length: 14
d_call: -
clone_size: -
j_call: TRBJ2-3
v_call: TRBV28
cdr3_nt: TGTGCCAGCAAATTACCCTTAGCGACAGATACGCAGTATTTT
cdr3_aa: CASKLPLATDTQYF

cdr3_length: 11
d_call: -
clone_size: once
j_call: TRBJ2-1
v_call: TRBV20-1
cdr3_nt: TGCAGTGCCTTGGAGGGCCGGCAGCAGTTCTTC
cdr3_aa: CSALEGRQQFF

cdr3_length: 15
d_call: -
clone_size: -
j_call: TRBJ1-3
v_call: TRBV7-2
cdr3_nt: TGTGCCAGCAGCTTAGGGACGGGGGCTGGAAACACCATATATTTT
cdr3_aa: CASSLGTGAGNTIYF

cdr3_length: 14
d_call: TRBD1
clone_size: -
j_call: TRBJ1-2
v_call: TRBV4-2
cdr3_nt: TGTGCCAGCAGCCAAGTCGGGACAGACTATGGCTACACCTTC
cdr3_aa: CASSQVGTDYGYTF

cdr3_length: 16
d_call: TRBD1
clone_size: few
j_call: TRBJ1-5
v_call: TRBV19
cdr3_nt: TGTGCCAGTAGTTCCCGACGGCAGGGACAGAATCAGCCCCAGCATTTT
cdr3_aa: CASSSRRQGQNQPQHF

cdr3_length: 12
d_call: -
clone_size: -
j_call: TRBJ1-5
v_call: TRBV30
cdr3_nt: TGTGCCCGGGGGGAGGCTGGCCAGCCCCAGCATTTT
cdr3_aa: CARGEAGQPQHF

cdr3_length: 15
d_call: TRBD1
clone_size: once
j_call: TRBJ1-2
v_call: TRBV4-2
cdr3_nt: TGTGCCAGCAGCCTATGGACAGGGGGCAACTATGGCTACACCTTC
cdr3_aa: CASSLWTGGNYGYTF

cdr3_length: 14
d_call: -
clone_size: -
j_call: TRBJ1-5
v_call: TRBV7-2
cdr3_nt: TGTGCCAGCAGCTTAGGGGGACTCAATCAGCCCCAGCATTTT
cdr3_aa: CASSLGGLNQPQHF

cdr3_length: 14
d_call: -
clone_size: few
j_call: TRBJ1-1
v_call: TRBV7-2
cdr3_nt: TGTGCCAGCAGCTTAGCAGGGTTTGGGAGAGAAGCTTTCTTT
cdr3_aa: CASSLAGFGREAFF

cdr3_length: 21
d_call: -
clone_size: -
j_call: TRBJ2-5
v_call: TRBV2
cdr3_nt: TGTGCCAGCAGTGAAGCGCCTTATGAGGGACTCCTAAGGGGTGGACAAGAGACCCAGTACTTC
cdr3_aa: CASSEAPYEGLLRGGQETQYF

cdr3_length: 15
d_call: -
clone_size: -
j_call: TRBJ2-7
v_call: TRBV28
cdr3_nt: TGTGCCAGCAGTTTTGGCTCACAGGGATCCTACGAGCAGTACTTC
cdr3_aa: CASSFGSQGSYEQYF

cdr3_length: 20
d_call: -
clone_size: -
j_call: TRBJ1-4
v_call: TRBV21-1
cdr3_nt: TGTGCCAGCAGCCAACCAAGAGCGCCCTCGGAGGTTTCAACTAATGAAAAACTGTTTTTT
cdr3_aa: CASSQPRAPSEVSTNEKLFF

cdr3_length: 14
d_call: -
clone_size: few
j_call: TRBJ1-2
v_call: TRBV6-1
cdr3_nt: TGTGCCAGCAGTGTTGCAGGGACTAACTATGGCTACACCTTC
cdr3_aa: CASSVAGTNYGYTF

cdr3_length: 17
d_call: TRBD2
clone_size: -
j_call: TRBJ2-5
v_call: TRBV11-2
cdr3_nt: TGTGCCAGCAGCTTAGCCGCGAGTAGCGGGGGGTCGGGGGACAGGTACTTC
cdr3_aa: CASSLAASSGGSGDRYF

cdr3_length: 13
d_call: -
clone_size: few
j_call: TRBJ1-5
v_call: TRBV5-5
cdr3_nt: TGTGCCAGCAGCTTGCTTCCCAATCAGCCCCAGCATTTT
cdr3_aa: CASSLLPNQPQHF

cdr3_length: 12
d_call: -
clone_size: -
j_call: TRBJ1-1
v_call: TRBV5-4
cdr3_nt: TGTGCCAGCAGCTGGGGCGACACTGAAGCTTTCTTT
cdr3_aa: CASSWGDTEAFF

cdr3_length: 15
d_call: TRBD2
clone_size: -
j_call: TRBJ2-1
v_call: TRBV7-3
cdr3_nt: TGTGCCAGCAGCTTAGATGCTAGCGGGAGAAGTGAGCAGTTCTTC
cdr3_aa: CASSLDASGRSEQFF

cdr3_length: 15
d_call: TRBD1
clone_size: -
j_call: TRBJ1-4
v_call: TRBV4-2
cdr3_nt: TGTGCCAGCAGCCAAGTTTGGACAGGGCAAGAAAAACTGTTTTTT
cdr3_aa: CASSQVWTGQEKLFF

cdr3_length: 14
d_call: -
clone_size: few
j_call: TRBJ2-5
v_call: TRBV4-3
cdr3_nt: TGCGCCAGCAGCCAAGATCGGGCTAGCGAGACCCAGTACTTC
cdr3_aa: CASSQDRASETQYF

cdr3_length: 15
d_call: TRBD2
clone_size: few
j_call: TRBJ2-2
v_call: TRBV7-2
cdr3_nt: TGTGCCAGCAGCTTAGCAGGGCTAGCGGGAGTAGAGCTGTTTTTT
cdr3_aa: CASSLAGLAGVELFF

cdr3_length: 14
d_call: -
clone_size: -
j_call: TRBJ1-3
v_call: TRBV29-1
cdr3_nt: TGCAGCGTTGATGCAGGCAACTCTGGAAACACCATATATTTT
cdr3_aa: CSVDAGNSGNTIYF

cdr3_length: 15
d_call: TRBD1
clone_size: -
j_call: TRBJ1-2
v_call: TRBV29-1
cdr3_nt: TGCAGCGTTGAAAGTACGGGGACAGGGGAAAAAGGCTACACCTTC
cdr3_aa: CSVESTGTGEKGYTF

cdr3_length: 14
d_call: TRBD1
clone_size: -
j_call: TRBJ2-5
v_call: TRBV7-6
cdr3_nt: TGTGCCAGCAGCTTGGGACAGGGGTCGAAGACCCAGTACTTC
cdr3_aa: CASSLGQGSKTQYF

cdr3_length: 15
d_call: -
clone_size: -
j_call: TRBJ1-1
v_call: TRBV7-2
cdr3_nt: TGTGCCAGCAGCCTTCGCGTAGCCGGGGGCACTGAAGCTTTCTTT
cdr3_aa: CASSLRVAGGTEAFF

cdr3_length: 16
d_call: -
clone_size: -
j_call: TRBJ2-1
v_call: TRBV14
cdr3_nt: TGTGCCAGCAGCCAAGATAAGGGCGGGGCTTACAATGAGCAGTTCTTC
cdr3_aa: CASSQDKGGAYNEQFF

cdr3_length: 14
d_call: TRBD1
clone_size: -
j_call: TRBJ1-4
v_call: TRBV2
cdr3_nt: TGTGCCAGCAGTGCTCAGGACAGGGGCGGAAAACTGTTTTTT
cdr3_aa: CASSAQDRGGKLFF

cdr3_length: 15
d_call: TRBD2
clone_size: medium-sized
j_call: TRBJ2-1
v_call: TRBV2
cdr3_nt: TGTGCCAGCAGTGCCGGGACTAGCGAGTACAATGAGCAGTTCTTC
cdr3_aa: CASSAGTSEYNEQFF

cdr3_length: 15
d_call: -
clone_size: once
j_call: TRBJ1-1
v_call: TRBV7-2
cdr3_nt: TGTGCCAGCAGCGTTACGGCCGGGGGGGAGATGCGGGCTTTCTTT
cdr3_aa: CASSVTAGGEMRAFF

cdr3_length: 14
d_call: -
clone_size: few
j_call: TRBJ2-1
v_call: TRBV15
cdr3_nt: TGTGCCACCAGCAGAGCCCACTTTTACAATGAGCAGTTCTTC
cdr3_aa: CATSRAHFYNEQFF

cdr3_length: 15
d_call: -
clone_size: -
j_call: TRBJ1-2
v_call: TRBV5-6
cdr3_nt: TGTGCCAGCACCTTTACAGTGCATCTCTCCTATGGCTACACCTTC
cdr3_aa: CASTFTVHLSYGYTF

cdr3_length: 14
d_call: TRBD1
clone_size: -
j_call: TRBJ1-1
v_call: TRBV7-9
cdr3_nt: TGTGCCAGCGTCGGACAGGGACGGGTCGAGAAAGCTTTCTTT
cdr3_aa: CASVGQGRVEKAFF